The 28 T cell receptor beta chains reported below all come from one sample, sequenced in a study of PD-L1 blockade in urothelial cancer. Time point: pretreatment peripheral blood. Data came from immunoSEQ multiplex PCR; TCRdb stores just in-frame clones and leaves some out. In the table there are roughly 130,000 clones, roughly 80% of which are singletons. This sample comprised PBMCs, obtained around atezolizumab (anti-PD-L1) treatment. Source of these receptors: a middle-aged man with urothelial cancer.

This clone occurred once. The CDR3 DNA sequence: TGTGCCAGCAGCTTGGGGTCTAGCGACACAGATACGCAGTATTTT. This encodes CASSLGSSDTDTQYF. V and J are TRBV5-6 and TRBJ2-3; a possible D gene is TRBD2 (6 bases). Deletions cut 0 bases from V and 2 bases from J, with 10 bases between. Per the germline V gene, CDR1 is SGHDT and CDR2 is YYEEEE. The CDR3 extends over 15 amino acids.

V is TRBV7-9 and J is TRBJ2-7, with D possibly TRBD2 on 5 matching bases. The germline V gene encodes CDR1 SEHNR and CDR2 FQNEAQ (reference sequence). V lost 4 bases and J lost 3, with 19 bases in between. This CDR3 has 16 residues. The chain's CDR3 is CASSWAGGSTYYEQYF. The CDR3 DNA follows: TGTGCCAGCAGCTGGGCTGGAGGTAGCACTTACTACGAGCAGTACTTC.

The V gene is TRBV11-2, the J gene TRBJ1-4, with 9 bases that match TRBD1. The germline V gene has CDR1 SGHAT and CDR2 FQNNGV. This CDR3 has 16 residues. V shed 0 bases and J 5 bases; nucleotides not matched to a gene: 4. This CDR3 is CASSLEGTGNNEKLFF. In nucleotides, the CDR3 is TGTGCCAGCAGCTTAGAAGGGACAGGGAACAATGAAAAACTGTTTTTT.

This chain joins TRBV7-9 and TRBJ2-7; 8 bases map to TRBD2. V gave up 5 bases and J gave up 0 bases; unmatched junction bases: 6. The CDR3 runs to 15 residues. Germline V gene data show CDR1 as SEHNR and CDR2 as FQNEAQ (reference sequence). Here the CDR3 reads CASSDPGLDSYEQYF. CDR3 nucleotides: TGTGCCAGCAGCGATCCGGGACTAGACTCCTACGAGCAGTACTTC.

This clone was observed a single time. The chain recombines TRBV28 with TRBJ2-7; 7 positions agree with TRBD1. The germline gives CDR1 MDHEN, CDR2 SYDVKM. The CDR3 runs 14 residues. The ends lost 6 bases at V and 5 bases at J; junction bases unmatched: 10. Here the CDR3 reads CASRVDRVRNEQYF. The CDR3 region has the DNA TGTGCCAGCAGGGTAGACAGGGTCAGGAACGAGCAGTACTTC.

The chain employs TRBV7-2 and TRBJ2-7, with TRBD2 identical over 9 bases. The germline V gene has CDR1 SGHTA and CDR2 FQGNSA. The trim removed 2 bases at V and 5 bases at J, leaving 10 bases unmatched. CDR3 length equals 16 residues. CDR3 loop: CASSLFGSGSFDEQYF. The CDR3 DNA sequence: TGTGCCAGCAGCTTATTTGGTAGCGGGAGTTTCGACGAGCAGTACTTC.

V and J are TRBV10-3 and TRBJ1-2; D is uncertain. Germline lookup yields CDR1 ENHRY and CDR2 SYGVKD. CDR3 length: 12 residues. V gave up 4 bases and J gave up 5 bases, with 8 bases separating them. CDR3 sequence: CAISAQSYGYTF. CDR3 nucleotides: TGTGCCATCAGTGCGCAGTCTTATGGCTACACCTTC.

V is TRBV4-1 and J is TRBJ2-7, with D possibly matching TRBD2 (5 bases). Trimming removed 0 bases from V and 10 bases from J, with 22 bases in between. Germline V gives CDR1 MGHRA, CDR2 YSYEKL. The CDR3 consists of 16 residues. CDR3 protein: CASSQDFEGVGGTQYF. For the CDR3, the DNA is TGCGCCAGCAGCCAAGATTTCGAGGGAGTCGGCGGTACTCAGTACTTC.

This chain uses TRBV6-1 with TRBJ1-2; 8 bases are shared with TRBD1. The CDR3 has 15 amino acids. V was pared by 6 bases and J by 6 bases, with 12 bases of the junction left unmatched. The germline gives CDR1 MNHNS, CDR2 SASEGT. The CDR3 reads CASRRQGALLDGYTF. In DNA form, the CDR3 reads TGTGCCAGCAGGAGGCAGGGGGCGCTTTTGGATGGCTACACCTTC.

V gene TRBV7-9 combines with J gene TRBJ1-6, with D possibly being TRBD1 (6 bases). V was trimmed by 4 bases and J by 8 bases, leaving 12 bases between them. Germline values: CDR1 SEHNR, CDR2 FQNEAQ (reference sequence). The CDR3 consists of 14 residues. CDR3 region: CASSSQGVYSPLHF. In DNA form, the CDR3 reads TGTGCCAGCAGCTCACAGGGAGTATATTCACCCCTCCACTTT. The full variable domain, its missing parts supplied by reference TRBV7-9 and TRBJ1-6, is DTGVSQNPRHKITKRGQNVTFRCDPISEHNRLYWYRQTLGQGPEFLTYFQNEAQLEKSRLLSDRFSAERPKGSFSTLEIQRTEQGDSAMYLCASSSQGVYSPLHFGNGTRLTVT.

This sequence joins TRBV5-6 and TRBJ2-5, with a tentative D call TRBD2 (6 bases). The CDR3 is made up of 14 amino acids. V shed 0 bases and J shed 6 bases, with 12 bases lying between them. CDR1 and CDR2 from the germline V gene are SGHDT and YYEEEE. CDR3 sequence: CASSLGLELKTQYF. The DNA of the CDR3 is TGTGCCAGCAGCTTGGGACTAGAGCTGAAGACCCAGTACTTC.

This chain links TRBV7-8 with TRBJ1-1, with 8 bases that match TRBD1. CDR1 is SGHVS and CDR2 is FQNEAQ in the germline V gene. V shed 5 bases and J 5 bases; nucleotides not matched to a gene: 10. The CDR3 is 15 residues long. This CDR3 is CASSPTRDRFTEAFF. In DNA, the CDR3 is TGTGCCAGCAGCCCTACCCGGGACAGGTTTACTGAAGCTTTCTTT.

In its sample, this clone was seen once. The chain couples TRBV7-3 to TRBJ2-1; the D gene is possibly TRBD2 (6 bases). Germline CDR1 SGHTA, CDR2 FQGTGA. V was shortened by 5 bases and J by 5 bases, with 10 bases between the two germline ends. The CDR3 consists of 13 residues. DNA of the CDR3: TGTGCCAGCAGCCTGACTAGGGACAATGAGCAGTTCTTC. It codes for CASSLTRDNEQFF.

The chain links TRBV15 to TRBJ2-4; tentatively, D is TRBD2 (5 bases). The length of the CDR3 is 14 residues. Trimming pared 6 bases from V and 2 bases from J, leaving 11 bases between. CDR1 LNHNV and CDR2 YYDKDF come from the germline V gene (reference sequence). CDR3 sequence reads: CATSRPGSKNIQYF. The CDR3, as DNA: TGTGCCACCAGTCGGCCGGGGTCCAAAAACATTCAGTACTTC.

The V call is TRBV9, the J call TRBJ2-1; 11 bases agree with TRBD2. This CDR3 has 15 residues. Per the germline V gene, CDR1 is SGDLS and CDR2 is YYNGEE. Trimming at V came to 4 bases and at J to 4 bases, leaving 4 bases not matched to a gene. The DNA of the CDR3 is TGTGCCAGCAGCCCGACTAGCGGGACGTACAATGAGCAGTTCTTC. It yields the protein CASSPTSGTYNEQFF. Drawing the rest from reference TRBV9 and TRBJ2-1, the complete variable domain is DSGVTQTPKHLITATGQRVTLRCSPRSGDLSVYWYQQSLDQGLQFLIQYYNGEERAKGNILERFSAQQFPDLHSELNLSSLELGDSALYFCASSPTSGTYNEQFFGPGTRLTVL.

V and J are TRBV28 and TRBJ1-6, with a tentative D call TRBD1 (6 bases). CDR3 size: 16 residues. Germline values: CDR1 MDHEN, CDR2 SYDVKM. The germline V and J ends were trimmed by 7 bases and 0 bases, with 13 bases remaining between them. The CDR3 DNA reads as TGTGCCAGCAATCTAGACAGGAGCTCCTATAATTCACCCCTCCACTTT. This sequence encodes CASNLDRSSYNSPLHF.

V is TRBV19 and J is TRBJ2-7, with 8 nucleotides matching TRBD2. This CDR3 comprises 15 residues. Germline CDR1 and CDR2: LNHDA and SQIVND (reference sequence). V trimming: 3 bases; J trimming: 3 bases; junction bases outside the gene matches: 7. The CDR3 sequence is CASSIALAENYEQYF. The DNA of the CDR3 is TGTGCCAGTAGTATCGCACTAGCGGAGAACTACGAGCAGTACTTC.

A single count supports this clone. This chain connects TRBV28 to TRBJ2-7; D perhaps matches TRBD2 (6 bases). Germline V gives CDR1 MDHEN, CDR2 SYDVKM. The V end was cut by 5 bases, the J end by 3 bases, with 14 bases between. CDR3 size: 14 residues. Here the CDR3 DNA reads TGTGCCAGCAGTCTACCCGGGACTGACTACGAGCAGTACTTC. Its protein product is CASSLPGTDYEQYF.

In this sample, this clone turned up once. This chain links TRBV15 with TRBJ2-4; 7 nucleotides line up with TRBD1. This CDR3 spans 14 amino acids. The junction had 6 bases not matched to a gene; V was cut back by 2 bases and J by 8 bases. Germline V CDR1 and CDR2: LNHNV, YYDKDF (reference sequence). The CDR3 sequence is CATSRRQGRDIQYF. CDR3 in DNA: TGTGCCACCAGCAGACGACAGGGTAGAGACATTCAGTACTTC.

V usage is TRBV6-6 and J usage is TRBJ2-1, with 10 bases aligning to TRBD1. J lost 4 bases, V lost 2 bases, and 5 bases had no gene match. Germline CDR1 MNHNY, CDR2 SVGAGI (reference sequence). This CDR3 is 16 amino acids long. CDR3 sequence reads: CASSYPGTGVYNEQFF. Here the CDR3 DNA reads TGTGCCAGCAGTTACCCCGGGACAGGGGTTTACAATGAGCAGTTCTTC.

The rearrangement links TRBV28 to TRBJ2-5; 13 nucleotides match TRBD2. V lost 5 bases and J lost 7; bases outside the gene matches: 16. The germline V gene encodes CDR1 MDHEN and CDR2 SYDVKM. The CDR3 is 18 amino acids. The CDR3 protein is CASSAGLAGLTSWATQYF. The CDR3 nucleotides are TGTGCCAGCAGTGCGGGACTAGCGGGACTAACCTCTTGGGCGACCCAGTACTTC.

The V call is TRBV11-2, the J call TRBJ2-5; no definite D call. This CDR3 spans 14 amino acids. CDR1 SGHAT and CDR2 FQNNGV come from the germline V gene. With 5 bases removed from V and 1 base from J, the gap between germline ends came to 11 bases. The CDR3 sequence: CASSPRRSQETQYF. The CDR3 DNA is TGTGCCAGCAGCCCCCGTCGGTCCCAAGAGACCCAGTACTTC.

This chain uses TRBV5-8 with TRBJ2-7; no definite D call. V was clipped by 0 bases and J by 1 base, with 5 bases between them. CDR1 SGHTS and CDR2 YDEGEE come from the germline V gene. The CDR3 totals 13 residues. CDR3 sequence: CASSLGQSYEQYF. The CDR3 DNA reads as TGTGCCAGCAGCTTGGGGCAGTCCTACGAGCAGTACTTC.

V gene TRBV18 combines with J gene TRBJ2-3; maybe TRBD1 (5 bases). V lost 2 bases, J lost 2 bases, and 5 bases lay in between. The CDR3 has 13 amino acids. Germline V gene data show CDR1 as KGHSH and CDR2 as LQKENI. The CDR3 nucleotides read TGTGCCAGCTCACCAGGGGCCACAGATACGCAGTATTTT. It is translated as CASSPGATDTQYF. Combining the CDR3 with reference TRBV18 and TRBJ2-3 gives the whole variable domain NAGVMQNPRHLVRRRGQEARLRCSPMKGHSHVYWYRQLPEEGLKFMVYLQKENIIDESGMPKERFSAEFPKEGPSILRIQQVVRGDSAAYFCASSPGATDTQYFGPGTRLTVL.

The gene calls are TRBV7-6 and TRBJ2-6, with a tentative D call TRBD2 (6 bases). The CDR3 runs 19 residues. V dropped 5 bases and J dropped 2 bases, with 22 bases sitting between them. Per the germline V gene, CDR1 is SGHVS and CDR2 is FNYEAQ. The CDR3 reads CASSIPGWRGATGANVLTF. CDR3 nucleotides: TGTGCCAGCAGCATCCCTGGGTGGAGGGGTGCGACTGGGGCCAACGTCCTGACTTTC.

The CDR3 loop is CASKPGQGTLEQFF. The CDR3 region has the DNA TGTGCCAGCAAACCGGGACAGGGGACGCTAGAGCAGTTCTTC. The chain uses TRBV6-6 and TRBJ2-1; 10 bases align to TRBD1. This CDR3 is built from 14 residues. From germline, CDR1 is MNHNY and CDR2 SVGAGI (reference sequence). The V gene end was trimmed by 7 bases and the J gene end by 10 bases; junction bases not matched to a gene: 10.

The chain carries TRBV7-9 and TRBJ2-1; 14 bases map to TRBD2. The germline gives CDR1 SEHNR, CDR2 FQNEAQ (reference sequence). Trimming took 7 bases from V and 9 from J; bases not matched to a gene: 20. The length of the CDR3 is 19 residues. CDR3 DNA sequence: TGTGCCAGCACCAGGACAGGGTGGGGACTAGCGGGAGTTGGGGTTGAGCAGTTCTTC. Translated, it gives CASTRTGWGLAGVGVEQFF.

The chain combines TRBV7-2 with TRBJ1-5; possibly TRBD1 for D (5 bases). Germline loops: CDR1 SGHTA, CDR2 FQGNSA. CDR3 size: 15 residues. V dropped 5 bases and J dropped 6 bases, with 17 bases sitting between them. The CDR3 sequence: CASSPGRGMGQPQHF. Written as DNA, the CDR3 is TGTGCCAGCAGCCCGGGGAGGGGTATGGGTCAGCCCCAGCATTTT.